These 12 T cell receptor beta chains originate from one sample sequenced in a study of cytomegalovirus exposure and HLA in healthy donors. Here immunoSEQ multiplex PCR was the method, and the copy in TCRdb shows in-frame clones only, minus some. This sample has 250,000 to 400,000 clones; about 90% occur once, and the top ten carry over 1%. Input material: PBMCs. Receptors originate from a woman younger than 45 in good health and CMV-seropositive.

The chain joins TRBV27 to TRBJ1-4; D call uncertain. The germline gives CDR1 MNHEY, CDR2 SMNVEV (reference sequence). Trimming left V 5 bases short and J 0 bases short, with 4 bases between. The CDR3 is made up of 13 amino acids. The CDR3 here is CASSRTTNEKLFF. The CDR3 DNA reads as TGTGCCAGCAGTCGAACAACTAATGAAAAACTGTTTTTT.

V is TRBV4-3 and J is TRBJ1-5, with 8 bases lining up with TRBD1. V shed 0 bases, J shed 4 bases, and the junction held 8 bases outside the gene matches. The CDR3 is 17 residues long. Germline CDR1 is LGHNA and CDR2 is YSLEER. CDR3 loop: CASSQDKRGQGNQPQHF. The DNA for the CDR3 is TGCGCCAGCAGCCAAGATAAACGAGGACAGGGAAATCAGCCCCAGCATTTT.

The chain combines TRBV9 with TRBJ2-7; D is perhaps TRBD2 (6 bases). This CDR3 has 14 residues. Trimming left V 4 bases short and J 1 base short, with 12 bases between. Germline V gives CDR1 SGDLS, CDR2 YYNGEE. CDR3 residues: CASSSRDLSYEQYF. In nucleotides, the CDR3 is TGTGCCAGCAGCAGCCGGGACTTATCCTACGAGCAGTACTTC. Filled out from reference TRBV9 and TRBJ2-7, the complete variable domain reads DSGVTQTPKHLITATGQRVTLRCSPRSGDLSVYWYQQSLDQGLQFLIQYYNGEERAKGNILERFSAQQFPDLHSELNLSSLELGDSALYFCASSSRDLSYEQYFGPGTRLTVT.

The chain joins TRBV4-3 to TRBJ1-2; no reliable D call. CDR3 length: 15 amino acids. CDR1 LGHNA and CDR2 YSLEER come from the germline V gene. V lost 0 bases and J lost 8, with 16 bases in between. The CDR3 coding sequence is TGCGCCAGCAGCCAAGAAGAGACTGGATATAGGGGCTACACCTTC. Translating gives CASSQEETGYRGYTF.

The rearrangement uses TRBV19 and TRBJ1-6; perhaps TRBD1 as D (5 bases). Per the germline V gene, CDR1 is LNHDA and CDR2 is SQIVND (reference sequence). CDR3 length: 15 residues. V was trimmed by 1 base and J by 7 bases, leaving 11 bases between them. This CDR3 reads CASSIGDLGNSPLHF. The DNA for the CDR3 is TGTGCCAGTAGTATAGGGGACCTGGGAAATTCACCCCTCCACTTT.

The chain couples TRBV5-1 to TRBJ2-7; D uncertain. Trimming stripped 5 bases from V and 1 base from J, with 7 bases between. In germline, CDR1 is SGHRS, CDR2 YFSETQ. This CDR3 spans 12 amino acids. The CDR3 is CASRAPSYEQYF. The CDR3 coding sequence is TGCGCCAGCAGGGCCCCTTCCTACGAGCAGTACTTC. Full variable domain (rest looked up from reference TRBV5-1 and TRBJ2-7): KAGVTQTPRYLIKTRGQQVTLSCSPISGHRSVSWYQQTPGQGLQFLFEYFSETQRNKGNFPGRFSGRQFSNSRSEMNVSTLELGDSALYLCASRAPSYEQYFGPGTRLTVT.

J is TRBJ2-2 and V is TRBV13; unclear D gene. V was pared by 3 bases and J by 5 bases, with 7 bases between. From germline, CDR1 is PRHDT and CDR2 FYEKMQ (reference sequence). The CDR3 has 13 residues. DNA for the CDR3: TGTGCCAGCAGCTTGGGTCGGACCGGGGAGCTGTTTTTT. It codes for CASSLGRTGELFF. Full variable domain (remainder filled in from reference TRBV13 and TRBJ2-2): AAGVIQSPRHLIKEKRETATLKCYPIPRHDTVYWYQQGPGQDPQFLISFYEKMQSDKGSIPDRFSAQQFSDYHSELNMSSLELGDSALYFCASSLGRTGELFFGEGSRLTVL.

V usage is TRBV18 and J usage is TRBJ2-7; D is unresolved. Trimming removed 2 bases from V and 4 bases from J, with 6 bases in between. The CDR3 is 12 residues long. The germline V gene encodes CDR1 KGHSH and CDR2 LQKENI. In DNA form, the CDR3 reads TGTGCCAGCTCACCATCACAATACGAGCAGTACTTC. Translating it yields CASSPSQYEQYF.

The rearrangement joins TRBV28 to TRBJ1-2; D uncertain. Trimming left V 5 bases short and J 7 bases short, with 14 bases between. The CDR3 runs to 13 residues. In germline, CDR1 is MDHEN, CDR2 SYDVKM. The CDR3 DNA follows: TGTGCCAGCAGTCTAACTGGTTTAGGTGGCTACACCTTC. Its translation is CASSLTGLGGYTF.

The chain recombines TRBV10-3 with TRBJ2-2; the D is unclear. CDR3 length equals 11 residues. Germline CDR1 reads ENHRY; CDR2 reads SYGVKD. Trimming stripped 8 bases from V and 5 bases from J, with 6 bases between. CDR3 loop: CAIGLTGELFF. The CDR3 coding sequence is TGTGCCATCGGGTTAACCGGGGAGCTGTTTTTT.

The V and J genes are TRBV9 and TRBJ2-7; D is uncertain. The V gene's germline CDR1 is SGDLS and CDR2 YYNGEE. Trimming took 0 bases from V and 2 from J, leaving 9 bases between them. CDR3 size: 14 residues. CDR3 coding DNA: TGTGCCAGCAGCGTAGCGGGCGAAACCTACGAGCAGTACTTC. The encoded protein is CASSVAGETYEQYF.

In DNA, the CDR3 is TGTGCCAGCAGCCAATACGGGAGCTCCTACGAGCAGTACTTC. Translated: CASSQYGSSYEQYF. V is TRBV7-2 and J is TRBJ2-7; D may be TRBD2 (6 bases). The V and J ends lost 5 bases and 0 bases respectively, with 11 bases between them. Germline V gene sequence: CDR1 SGHTA, CDR2 FQGNSA. The CDR3 covers 14 residues. Using reference TRBV7-2 and TRBJ2-7 for the parts outside the CDR3, the full variable domain is GAGVSQSPSNKVTEKGKDVELRCDPISGHTALYWYRQSLGQGLEFLIYFQGNSAPDKSGLPSDRFSAERTGGSVSTLTIQRTQQEDSAVYLCASSQYGSSYEQYFGPGTRLTVT.